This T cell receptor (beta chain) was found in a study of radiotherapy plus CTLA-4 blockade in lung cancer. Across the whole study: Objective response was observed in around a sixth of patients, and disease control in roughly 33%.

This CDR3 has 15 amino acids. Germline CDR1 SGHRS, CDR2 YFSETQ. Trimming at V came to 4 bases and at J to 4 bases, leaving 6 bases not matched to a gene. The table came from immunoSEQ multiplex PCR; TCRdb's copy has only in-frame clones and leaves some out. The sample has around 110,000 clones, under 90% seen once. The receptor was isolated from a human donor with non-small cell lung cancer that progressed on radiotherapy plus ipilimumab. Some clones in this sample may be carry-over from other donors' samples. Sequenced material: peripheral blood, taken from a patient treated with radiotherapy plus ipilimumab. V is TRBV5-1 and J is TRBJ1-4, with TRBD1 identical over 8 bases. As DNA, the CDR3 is TGCGCCAGCAGCGTCGGACAGGGAAATAATGAAAAACTGTTTTTT. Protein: CASSVGQGNNEKLFF.